These 19 T cell receptor beta chains originate from one sample sequenced in a study of CD8+ T cells in alopecia areata. cDNA serving as the sequencing template came from extracted, reverse transcribed RNA. Sequencing used immunoSEQ multiplex PCR; TCRdb keeps in-frame clones, though not all of them. The sample lists some 180,000 clones, about 56% occurring once. Sequenced: CD8+ T cells sorted from blood. Source of these receptors: a human donor in good health.

The chain links TRBV9 to TRBJ2-2; the match to TRBD1 covers 9 bases. Trimming removed 3 bases from V and 2 bases from J; junction bases left unmatched: 17. Germline V gives CDR1 SGDLS, CDR2 YYNGEE. The CDR3 has 20 residues. CDR3 bases: TGTGCCAGCAGCGGGGGACAGGGAGCCCCCCAAGACGCTAACACCGGGGAGCTGTTTTTT. Encoded protein: CASSGGQGAPQDANTGELFF.

The sample holds a few counts of this clone. The V gene is TRBV7-9, the J gene TRBJ2-5; D perhaps matches TRBD2 (5 bases). The germline V gene encodes CDR1 SEHNR and CDR2 FQNEAQ (reference sequence). CDR3 length equals 12 residues. V dropped 5 bases and J dropped 5 bases, with 9 bases sitting between them. CDR3 nucleotide sequence: TGTGCCAGCAGCGGGGAGTCGGAGACCCAGTACTTC. It encodes CASSGESETQYF.

This clone was detected only once. The rearrangement uses TRBV5-1 and TRBJ2-3, with 8 bases matching TRBD1. The ends lost 7 bases at V and 2 bases at J; junction bases unmatched: 9. CDR3 length equals 15 residues. The germline V gene has CDR1 SGHRS and CDR2 YFSETQ. Here the CDR3 reads CASGEQGASTDTQYF. The CDR3 bases are TGCGCCAGCGGCGAGCAGGGGGCTTCCACAGATACGCAGTATTTT. Full variable domain (remainder filled in from reference TRBV5-1 and TRBJ2-3): KAGVTQTPRYLIKTRGQQVTLSCSPISGHRSVSWYQQTPGQGLQFLFEYFSETQRNKGNFPGRFSGRQFSNSRSEMNVSTLELGDSALYLCASGEQGASTDTQYFGPGTRLTVL.

J is TRBJ2-7 and V is TRBV6-5, with unresolved D. V gave up 2 bases and J gave up 3 bases, with 8 bases separating them. Germline V lookup: CDR1 MNHEY, CDR2 SVGAGI. CDR3 length: 13 residues. The CDR3 DNA reads as TGTGCCAGCAGTTACCTCGGGCTCTACGAGCAGTACTTC. Encoded protein: CASSYLGLYEQYF.

The rearrangement links TRBV25-1 to TRBJ1-4; the D gene is possibly TRBD1 (5 bases). The germline CDR1 and CDR2 sequences are MGHDK and SYGVNS. The V and J ends lost 6 bases and 10 bases respectively, with 18 bases between them. The CDR3 has 14 amino acids. The CDR3 sequence is CASREGMGVGKLFF. The CDR3 coding sequence is TGTGCCAGCAGAGAAGGGATGGGGGTCGGAAAACTGTTTTTT. Full variable domain (missing parts from reference TRBV25-1 and TRBJ1-4): EADIYQTPRYLVIGTGKKITLECSQTMGHDKMYWYQQDPGMELHLIHYSYGVNSTEKGDLSSESTVSRIRTEHFPLTLESARPSHTSQYLCASREGMGVGKLFFGSGTQLSVL.

This clone was counted once. This chain links TRBV15 with TRBJ1-5; D gene ambiguous. V lost 0 bases and J lost 6, with 3 bases in between. The germline gives CDR1 LNHNV, CDR2 YYDKDF (reference sequence). The CDR3 contains 12 residues. As DNA, the CDR3 is TGTGCCACCAGCAGAGAGTTTCAGCCCCAGCATTTT. It translates to CATSREFQPQHF.

The CDR3 reads CATSHTLGGYGYTF. CDR3 bases: TGTGCCACCAGCCACACCCTGGGTGGGTATGGCTACACCTTC. The chain carries TRBV15 and TRBJ1-2; D unresolved. Looked up from germline, CDR1 is LNHNV and CDR2 is YYDKDF (reference sequence). V was trimmed by 5 bases and J by 5 bases, leaving 15 bases between them. The CDR3 sequence is 14 residues long. Together with reference TRBV15 and TRBJ1-2, the CDR3 gives the full variable domain: DAMVIQNPRYQVTQFGKPVTLSCSQTLNHNVMYWYQQKSSQAPKLLFHYYDKDFNNEADTPDNFQSRRPNTSFCFLDIRSPGLGDTAMYLCATSHTLGGYGYTFGSGTRLTVV.

The V gene is TRBV5-6, the J gene TRBJ1-1; D unresolved. Between the trimmed V and J ends, which lost 0 bases and 2 bases, there was a span of 11 bases. CDR1 and CDR2 (germline): SGHDT, YYEEEE. The CDR3 has 15 amino acids. The CDR3 sequence: CASSLDGGLNTEAFF. CDR3 DNA sequence: TGTGCCAGCAGCTTGGACGGCGGACTCAACACTGAAGCTTTCTTT.

The sample holds one count of this clone. The chain carries TRBV29-1 and TRBJ2-7, with TRBD2 matching 7 bases. CDR3 length equals 14 residues. The germline CDR1 and CDR2 sequences are SQVTM and ANQGSEA. Germline trimming cut 4 bases from V and 3 bases from J; bases unmatched to any gene: 9. The CDR3 region is CSVVLAGQRYEQYF. CDR3 coding DNA: TGCAGCGTTGTATTAGCGGGCCAACGCTACGAGCAGTACTTC.

Only a few counts were recorded for this clone. V is TRBV7-8 and J is TRBJ2-3, with 7 bases that match TRBD1. Germline lookup yields CDR1 SGHVS and CDR2 FQNEAQ. The junction had 23 bases not matched to a gene; V was cut back by 7 bases and J by 4 bases. The CDR3 sequence is 19 residues long. For the CDR3, the DNA is TGTGCCAGCACCGACCCACCTGGACAGGCCGCCTACGGCGCAGATACGCAGTATTTT. It specifies CASTDPPGQAAYGADTQYF.

The chain has TRBV29-1 and TRBJ2-7, with a possible D match to TRBD1 (5 bases). Germline assignment: CDR1 SQVTM and CDR2 ANQGSEA. The CDR3 extends over 11 amino acids. Trimming stripped 3 bases from V and 3 bases from J, with 6 bases between. This CDR3 reads CSVDDSYEQYF. The CDR3 DNA sequence: TGCAGCGTTGATGACAGCTACGAGCAGTACTTC.

The V call is TRBV27, the J call TRBJ2-7; D might be TRBD1 (5 bases). Trimming left V 5 bases short and J 2 bases short, with 10 bases between. Germline assignment: CDR1 MNHEY and CDR2 SMNVEV (reference sequence). This CDR3 has 13 residues. For the CDR3, the DNA is TGTGCCAGCAGTATGGGCAGGGCCTACGAGCAGTACTTC. Protein product: CASSMGRAYEQYF.

The V gene is TRBV6-5, the J gene TRBJ2-3, with 7 bases aligning to TRBD1. Trimming removed 2 bases from V and 10 bases from J; junction bases left unmatched: 12. The germline V gene has CDR1 MNHEY and CDR2 SVGAGI. The CDR3 has 15 residues. The CDR3 region is CASSYGTAPSFAQYF. The CDR3 DNA sequence: TGTGCCAGCAGTTACGGGACAGCCCCGAGTTTTGCGCAGTATTTT.

The table lists this clone with a few counts. The V gene is TRBV30, the J gene TRBJ2-2, with 10 bases matching TRBD1. The CDR3 consists of 15 residues. The junction had 4 bases not matched to a gene; V was cut back by 3 bases and J by 3 bases. The germline V gene encodes CDR1 GTSNPN and CDR2 SVGIG (reference sequence). CDR3 amino acids: CAWRRQGADTGELFF. The DNA of the CDR3 is TGTGCCTGGAGGAGACAGGGGGCGGACACCGGGGAGCTGTTTTTT.

The V and J genes are TRBV29-1 and TRBJ2-2; tentatively, D is TRBD2 (5 bases). Germline-derived CDR1 and CDR2 are SQVTM and ANQGSEA. This CDR3 comprises 12 residues. Deletions cut 7 bases from V and 6 bases from J, with 12 bases between. As DNA, the CDR3 is TGCAGCGCGAGGGCGAAACCCGGGGAGCTGTTTTTT. Amino acids: CSARAKPGELFF.

This clone was counted a few times. The same CDR3 is also encoded by other DNA sequences in this sample. V and J are TRBV5-5 and TRBJ2-2; D gene unclear. Trimming pared 0 bases from V and 6 bases from J, leaving 9 bases between. Germline lookup yields CDR1 SGHKS and CDR2 YYEKEE (reference sequence). The CDR3 has 14 residues. The CDR3 sequence: CASSLGAAAGELFF. The DNA of the CDR3 is TGTGCCAGCAGCTTGGGTGCGGCGGCCGGGGAGCTGTTTTTT.

The chain carries TRBV27 and TRBJ2-3, with 9 positions matching TRBD2. The CDR3 is 15 amino acids. Germline trimming cut 6 bases from V and 2 bases from J; bases unmatched to any gene: 6. CDR1 MNHEY and CDR2 SMNVEV come from the germline V gene (reference sequence). This CDR3 is CASSPAGLATDTQYF. As DNA, the CDR3 is TGTGCCAGCAGCCCCGCGGGACTAGCCACAGATACGCAGTATTTT.

V usage is TRBV7-9 and J usage is TRBJ2-7; D unclear. CDR3 length: 13 amino acids. Trimming stripped 2 bases from V and 3 bases from J, with 8 bases between. Germline CDR1 SEHNR, CDR2 FQNEAQ (reference sequence). In DNA, the CDR3 is TGTGCCAGCAGCTTAAGTCCCCTCTACGAGCAGTACTTC. As protein: CASSLSPLYEQYF.

Notes on this clone: Distinct nucleotide sequences in the sample also encode this CDR3. The V call is TRBV6-5, the J call TRBJ1-1; D remains ambiguous. The CDR3 covers 13 residues. The germline gives CDR1 MNHEY, CDR2 SVGAGI. Trimming cost V 3 bases and J 4 bases, with 9 bases left between them. The DNA for the CDR3 is TGTGCCAGCAGTTATGGCAGAGGCACTGAAGCTTTCTTT. The encoded protein is CASSYGRGTEAFF.